This entry features one T cell receptor (beta chain) sequence. What it recognizes is unknown. The entry originates in a study of long-term antiretroviral therapy in people with HIV. Regarding the study as a whole: Pre-ART clonal expansion yielded clones that dominated the repertoire at all time points. Controls showed broader CDR3 length ranges than did the HIV repertoires.

V trimming: 3 bases; J trimming: 7 bases; junction bases outside the gene matches: 11. The CDR3 has 15 residues. Looked up from germline, CDR1 is KGHSH and CDR2 is LQKENI. Samples were assayed with immunoSEQ v3.0 at survey level. TCRdb's table, derived via immunoSEQ multiplex PCR, lists solely in-frame clones and lacks some. The repertoire includes some 27,000 clones, roughly 80% of them detected once, and approximately 10% sits in the top ten. Only United States sites treated participants with HIV. The chain employs TRBV18 and TRBJ1-2, with 7 bases fitting TRBD1. The sequencing used unsorted PBMCs, collected 2.1 years after starting antiretroviral therapy. This receptor was identified in a man aged 25 to 45 with HIV. The CDR3 sequence: CASSPSIQGTAGYTF. The DNA for the CDR3 is TGTGCCAGCTCACCCTCGATACAGGGGACGGCTGGCTACACCTTC.